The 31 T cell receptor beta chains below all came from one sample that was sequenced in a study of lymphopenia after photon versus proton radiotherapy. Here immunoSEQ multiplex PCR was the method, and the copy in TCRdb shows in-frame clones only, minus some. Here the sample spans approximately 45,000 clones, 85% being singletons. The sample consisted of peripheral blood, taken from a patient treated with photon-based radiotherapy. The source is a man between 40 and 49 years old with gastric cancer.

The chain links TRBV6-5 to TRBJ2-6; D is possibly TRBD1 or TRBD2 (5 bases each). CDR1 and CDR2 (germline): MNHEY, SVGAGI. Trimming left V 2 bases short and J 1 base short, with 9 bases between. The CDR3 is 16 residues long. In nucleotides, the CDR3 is TGTGCCAGCAGTTACGGCTGGGGGTCTGGGGCCAACGTCCTGACTTTC. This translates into CASSYGWGSGANVLTF.

The CDR3 region is CAWRPTGYTEAFF. Here the CDR3 DNA reads TGTGCCTGGAGGCCGACAGGGTACACTGAAGCTTTCTTT. The chain combines TRBV30 with TRBJ1-1; 7 bases match TRBD1. V dropped 3 bases and J dropped 3; count of bases not matched to a gene: 4. The CDR3 sequence is 13 residues long. Germline V CDR1 and CDR2: GTSNPN, SVGIG (reference sequence). Looking up the rest from reference TRBV30 and TRBJ1-1 gives the full variable domain: SQTIHQWPATLVQPVGSPLSLECTVEGTSNPNLYWYRQAAGRGLQLLFYSVGIGQISSEVPQNLSASRPQDRQFILSSKKLLLSDSGFYLCAWRPTGYTEAFFGQGTRLTVV.

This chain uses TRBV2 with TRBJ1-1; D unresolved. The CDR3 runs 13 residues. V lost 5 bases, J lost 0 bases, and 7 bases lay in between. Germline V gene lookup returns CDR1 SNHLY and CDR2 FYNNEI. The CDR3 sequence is CASSPQVNTEAFF. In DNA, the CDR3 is TGTGCCAGCAGTCCTCAGGTGAACACTGAAGCTTTCTTT.

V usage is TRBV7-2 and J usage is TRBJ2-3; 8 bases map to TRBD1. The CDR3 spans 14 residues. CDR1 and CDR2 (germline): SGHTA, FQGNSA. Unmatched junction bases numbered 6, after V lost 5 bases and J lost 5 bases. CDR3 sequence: CASSTRGREDTQYF. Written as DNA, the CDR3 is TGTGCCAGCAGCACCAGGGGGCGGGAAGATACGCAGTATTTT.

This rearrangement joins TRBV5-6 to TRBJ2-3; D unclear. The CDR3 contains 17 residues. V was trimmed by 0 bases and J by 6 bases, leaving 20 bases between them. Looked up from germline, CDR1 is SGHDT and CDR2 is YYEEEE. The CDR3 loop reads CASSLGQVRTTTDTQYF. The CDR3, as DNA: TGTGCCAGCAGCTTGGGCCAGGTAAGGACCACCACCGATACGCAGTATTTT.

The CDR3: CASSPTTTNEKLFF. CDR3 DNA: TGCGCCAGCAGCCCCACCACGACTAATGAAAAACTGTTTTTT. This chain joins TRBV4-3 and TRBJ1-4; D gene uncertain. Germline CDR1 is LGHNA and CDR2 is YSLEER. The CDR3 spans 14 residues. The germline V and J ends were trimmed by 4 bases and 2 bases, with 8 bases remaining between them.

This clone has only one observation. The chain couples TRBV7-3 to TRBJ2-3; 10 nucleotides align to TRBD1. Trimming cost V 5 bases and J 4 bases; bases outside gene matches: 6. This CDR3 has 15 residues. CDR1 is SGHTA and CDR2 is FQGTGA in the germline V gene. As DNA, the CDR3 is TGTGCCAGCAGCCAGACAGGGGGCGCATCAGATACGCAGTATTTT. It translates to CASSQTGGASDTQYF.

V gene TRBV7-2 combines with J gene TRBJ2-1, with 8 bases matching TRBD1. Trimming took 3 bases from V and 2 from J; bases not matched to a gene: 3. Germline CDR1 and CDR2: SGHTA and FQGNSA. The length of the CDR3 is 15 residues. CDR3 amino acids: CASSFGQGPYNEQFF. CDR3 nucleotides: TGTGCCAGCAGCTTCGGACAGGGACCCTACAATGAGCAGTTCTTC.

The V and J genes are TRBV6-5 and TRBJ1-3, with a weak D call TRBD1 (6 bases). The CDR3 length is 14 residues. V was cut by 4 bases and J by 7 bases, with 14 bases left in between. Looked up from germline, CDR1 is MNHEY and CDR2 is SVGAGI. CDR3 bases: TGTGCCAGCAGTTCACAGGGACCTCCGAACACCATATATTTT. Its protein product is CASSSQGPPNTIYF.

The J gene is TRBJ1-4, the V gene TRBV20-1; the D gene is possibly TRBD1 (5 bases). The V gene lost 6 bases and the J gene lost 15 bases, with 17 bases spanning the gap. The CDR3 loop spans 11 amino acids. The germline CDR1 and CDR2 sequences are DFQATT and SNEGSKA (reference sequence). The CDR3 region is CSAKGGTPVFF. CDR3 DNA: TGCAGTGCCAAGGGTGGGACCCCCGTGTTTTTT.

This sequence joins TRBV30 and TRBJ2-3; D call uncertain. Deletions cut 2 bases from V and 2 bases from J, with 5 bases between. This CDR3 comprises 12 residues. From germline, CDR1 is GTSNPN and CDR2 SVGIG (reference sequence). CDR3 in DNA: TGTGCCTGGAGTCGGTACACAGATACGCAGTATTTT. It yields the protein CAWSRYTDTQYF. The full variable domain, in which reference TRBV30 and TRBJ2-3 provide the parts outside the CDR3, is SQTIHQWPATLVQPVGSPLSLECTVEGTSNPNLYWYRQAAGRGLQLLFYSVGIGQISSEVPQNLSASRPQDRQFILSSKKLLLSDSGFYLCAWSRYTDTQYFGPGTRLTVL.

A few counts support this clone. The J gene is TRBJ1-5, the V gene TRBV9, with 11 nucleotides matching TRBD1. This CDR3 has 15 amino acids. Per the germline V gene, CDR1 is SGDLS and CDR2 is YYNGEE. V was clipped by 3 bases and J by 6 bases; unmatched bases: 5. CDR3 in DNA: TGTGCCAGCAGCGGGGGGACAGGGGGAGGTCAGCCCCAGCATTTT. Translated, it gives CASSGGTGGGQPQHF.

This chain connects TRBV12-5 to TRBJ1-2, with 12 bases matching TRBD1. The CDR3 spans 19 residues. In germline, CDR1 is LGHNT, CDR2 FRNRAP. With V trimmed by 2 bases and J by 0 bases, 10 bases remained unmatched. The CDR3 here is CASGLTRDRGRRPNYGYTF. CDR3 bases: TGTGCTAGTGGTTTGACCCGGGACAGGGGGCGTAGGCCTAACTATGGCTACACCTTC.

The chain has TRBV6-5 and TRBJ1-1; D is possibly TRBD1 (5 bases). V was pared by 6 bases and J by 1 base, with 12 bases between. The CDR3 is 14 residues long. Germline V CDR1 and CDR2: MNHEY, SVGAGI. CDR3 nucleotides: TGTGCCAGCAGGGATGGGGGTCAGAACACTGAAGCTTTCTTT. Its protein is CASRDGGQNTEAFF.

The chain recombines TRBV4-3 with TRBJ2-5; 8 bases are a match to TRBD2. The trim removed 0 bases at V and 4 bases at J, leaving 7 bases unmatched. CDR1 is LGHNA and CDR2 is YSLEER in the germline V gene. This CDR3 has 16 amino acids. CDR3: CASSQDMAGGGETQYF. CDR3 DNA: TGCGCCAGCAGCCAAGATATGGCCGGGGGGGGAGAGACCCAGTACTTC.

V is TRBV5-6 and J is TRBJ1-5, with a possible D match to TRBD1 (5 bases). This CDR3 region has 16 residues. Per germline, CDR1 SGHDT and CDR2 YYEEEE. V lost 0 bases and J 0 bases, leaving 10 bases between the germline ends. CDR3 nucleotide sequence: TGTGCCAGCAGCTTGGGGGGTCAGGGTAGCAATCAGCCCCAGCATTTT. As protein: CASSLGGQGSNQPQHF.

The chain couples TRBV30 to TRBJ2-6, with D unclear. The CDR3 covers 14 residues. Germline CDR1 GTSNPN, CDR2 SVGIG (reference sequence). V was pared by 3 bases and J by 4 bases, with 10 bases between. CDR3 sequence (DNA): TGTGCCTGGAGCCGGCGGTCCGGGGCCAACGTCCTGACTTTC. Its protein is CAWSRRSGANVLTF.

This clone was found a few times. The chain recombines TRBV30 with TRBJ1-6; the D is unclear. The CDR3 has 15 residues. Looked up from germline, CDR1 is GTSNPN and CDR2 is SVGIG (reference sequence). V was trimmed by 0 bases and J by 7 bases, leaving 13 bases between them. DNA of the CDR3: TGTGCCTGGAGTGTATCTGCAGCTGGGAATTCACCCCTCCACTTT. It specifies CAWSVSAAGNSPLHF. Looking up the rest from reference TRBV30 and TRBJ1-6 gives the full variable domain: SQTIHQWPATLVQPVGSPLSLECTVEGTSNPNLYWYRQAAGRGLQLLFYSVGIGQISSEVPQNLSASRPQDRQFILSSKKLLLSDSGFYLCAWSVSAAGNSPLHFGNGTRLTVT.

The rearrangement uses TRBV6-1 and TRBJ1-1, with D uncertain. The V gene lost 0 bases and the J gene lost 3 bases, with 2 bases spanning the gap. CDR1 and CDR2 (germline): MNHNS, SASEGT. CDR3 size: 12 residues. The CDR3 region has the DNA TGTGCCAGCAGTGAAGCAGACACTGAAGCTTTCTTT. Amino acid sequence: CASSEADTEAFF.

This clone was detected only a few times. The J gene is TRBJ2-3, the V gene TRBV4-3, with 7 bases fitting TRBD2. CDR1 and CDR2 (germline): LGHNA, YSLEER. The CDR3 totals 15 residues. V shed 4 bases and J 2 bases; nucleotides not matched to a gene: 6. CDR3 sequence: CASSRGGVATDTQYF. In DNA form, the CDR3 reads TGCGCCAGCAGCCGGGGAGGGGTAGCCACAGATACGCAGTATTTT.

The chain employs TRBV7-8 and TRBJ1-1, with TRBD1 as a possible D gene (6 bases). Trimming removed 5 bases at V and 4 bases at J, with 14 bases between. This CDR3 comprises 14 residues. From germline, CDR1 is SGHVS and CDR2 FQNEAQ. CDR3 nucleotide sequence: TGTGCCAGCAGCCCACAGGGTGCGGGCACTGAAGCTTTCTTT. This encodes CASSPQGAGTEAFF. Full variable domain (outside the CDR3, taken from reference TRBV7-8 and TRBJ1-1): GAGVSQSPRYKVAKRGQDVALRCDPISGHVSLFWYQQALGQGPEFLTYFQNEAQLDKSGLPSDRFFAERPEGSVSTLKIQRTQQEDSAVYLCASSPQGAGTEAFFGQGTRLTVV.

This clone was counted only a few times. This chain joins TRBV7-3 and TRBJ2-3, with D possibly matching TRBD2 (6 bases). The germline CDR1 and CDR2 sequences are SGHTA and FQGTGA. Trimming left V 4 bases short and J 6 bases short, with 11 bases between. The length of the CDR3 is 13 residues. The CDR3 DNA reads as TGTGCCAGCAGCTACGTTAGCGGTGATACGCAGTATTTT. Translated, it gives CASSYVSGDTQYF.

CDR3 sequence reads: CASSPDRGKSPLHF. The CDR3 region has the DNA TGTGCCAGCAGCCCGGACAGGGGTAAGTCACCCCTCCACTTT. The rearrangement links TRBV13 to TRBJ1-6; 9 bases agree with TRBD1. J gave up 10 bases and V 5 bases, and 6 bases lay outside the gene matches. This CDR3 comprises 14 residues. Germline assignment: CDR1 PRHDT and CDR2 FYEKMQ (reference sequence).

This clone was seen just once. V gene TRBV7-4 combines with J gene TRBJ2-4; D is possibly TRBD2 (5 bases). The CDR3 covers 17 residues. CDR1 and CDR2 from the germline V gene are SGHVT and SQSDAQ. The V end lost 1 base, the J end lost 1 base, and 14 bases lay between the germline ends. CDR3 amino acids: CASSLGGGQGAKNIQYF. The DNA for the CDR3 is TGTGCCAGCAGCTTAGGTGGCGGGCAAGGGGCCAAAAACATTCAGTACTTC.

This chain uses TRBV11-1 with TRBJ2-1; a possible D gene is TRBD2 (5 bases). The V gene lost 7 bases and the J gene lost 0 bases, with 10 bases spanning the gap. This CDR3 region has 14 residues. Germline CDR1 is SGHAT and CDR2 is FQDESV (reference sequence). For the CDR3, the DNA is TGTGCCAGCACCCCTCGGGGCTCCTACAATGAGCAGTTCTTC. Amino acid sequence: CASTPRGSYNEQFF. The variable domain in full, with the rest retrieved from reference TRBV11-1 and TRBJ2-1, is EAEVAQSPRYKITEKSQAVAFWCDPISGHATLYWYRQILGQGPELLVQFQDESVVDDSQLPKDRFSAERLKGVDSTLKIQPAELGDSAMYLCASTPRGSYNEQFFGPGTRLTVL.

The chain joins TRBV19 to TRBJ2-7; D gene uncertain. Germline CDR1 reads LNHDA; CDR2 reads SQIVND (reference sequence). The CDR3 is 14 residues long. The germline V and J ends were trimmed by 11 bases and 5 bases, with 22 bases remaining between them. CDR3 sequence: CASGSVANIDEQYF. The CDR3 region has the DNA TGTGCCTCGGGTTCGGTGGCTAATATTGACGAGCAGTACTTC.

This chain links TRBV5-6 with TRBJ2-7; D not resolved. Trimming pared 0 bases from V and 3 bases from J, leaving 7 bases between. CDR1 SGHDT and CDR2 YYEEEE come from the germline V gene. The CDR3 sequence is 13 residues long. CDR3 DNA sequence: TGTGCCAGCAGCTTGGGGCAGGTCTACGAGCAGTACTTC. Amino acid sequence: CASSLGQVYEQYF.

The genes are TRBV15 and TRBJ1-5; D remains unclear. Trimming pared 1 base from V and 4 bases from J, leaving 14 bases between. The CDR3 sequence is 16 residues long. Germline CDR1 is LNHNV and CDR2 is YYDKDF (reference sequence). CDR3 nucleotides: TGTGCCACCAGCAGAGGCACCGGCAGCCAAAATCAGCCCCAGCATTTT. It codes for CATSRGTGSQNQPQHF.

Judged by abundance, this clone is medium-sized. DNA for the CDR3: TGTGCCAGCAGCTTATCGGAACAGGGGATTGCTGAAAAACTGTTTTTT. This encodes CASSLSEQGIAEKLFF. The chain carries TRBV7-9 and TRBJ1-4; 7 nucleotides agree with TRBD1. The junction had 10 bases not matched to a gene; V was cut back by 2 bases and J by 7 bases. Germline CDR1 SEHNR, CDR2 FQNEAQ (reference sequence). The CDR3 has 16 residues.

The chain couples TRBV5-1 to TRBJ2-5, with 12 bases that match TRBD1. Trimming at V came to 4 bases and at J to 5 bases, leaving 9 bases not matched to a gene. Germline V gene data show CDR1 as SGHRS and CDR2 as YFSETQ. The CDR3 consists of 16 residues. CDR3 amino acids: CASSTRDRGLSETQYF. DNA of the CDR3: TGCGCCAGCAGCACACGGGACAGGGGGCTTTCGGAGACCCAGTACTTC.

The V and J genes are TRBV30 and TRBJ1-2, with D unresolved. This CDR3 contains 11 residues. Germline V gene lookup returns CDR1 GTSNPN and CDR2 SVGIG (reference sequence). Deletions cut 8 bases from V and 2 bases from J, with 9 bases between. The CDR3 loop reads CAGQVNYGYTF. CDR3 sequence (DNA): TGTGCCGGTCAGGTGAACTATGGCTACACCTTC. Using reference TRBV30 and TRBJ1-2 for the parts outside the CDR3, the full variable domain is SQTIHQWPATLVQPVGSPLSLECTVEGTSNPNLYWYRQAAGRGLQLLFYSVGIGQISSEVPQNLSASRPQDRQFILSSKKLLLSDSGFYLCAGQVNYGYTFGSGTRLTVV.